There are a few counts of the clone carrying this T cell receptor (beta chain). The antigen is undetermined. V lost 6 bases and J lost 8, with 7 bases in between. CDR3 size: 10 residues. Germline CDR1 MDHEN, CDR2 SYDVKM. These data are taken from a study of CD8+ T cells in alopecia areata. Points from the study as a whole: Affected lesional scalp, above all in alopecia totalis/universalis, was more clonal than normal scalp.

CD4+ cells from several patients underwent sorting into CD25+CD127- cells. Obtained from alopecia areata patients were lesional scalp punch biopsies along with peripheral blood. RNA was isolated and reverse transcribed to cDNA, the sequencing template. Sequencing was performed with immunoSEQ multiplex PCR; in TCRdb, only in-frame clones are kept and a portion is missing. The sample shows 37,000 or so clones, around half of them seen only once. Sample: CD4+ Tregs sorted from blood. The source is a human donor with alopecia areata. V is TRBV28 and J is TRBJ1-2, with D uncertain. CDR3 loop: CASRRRGYTF. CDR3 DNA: TGTGCCAGCAGGCGGCGAGGCTACACCTTC.